These 32 T cell receptor beta chains were sequenced from one sample in a study of T-cell memory formation after mild COVID-19. TCRdb processed the 5' RACE reads anew with MiXCR; each CDR3 protein has one entry. Altogether roughly 170,000 distinct CDR3 sequences are present, roughly 23% being singletons, with the ten largest covering roughly 24%. Sequenced: PBMCs or a T cell subset sorted from them (not recorded which). The receptors shown here come from an adult woman who had mild COVID-19 (a few samples of this study predate the infection). Cell type and time point are not known.

The chain uses TRBV6-2 or TRBV6-3 and TRBJ1-1, with 9 bases lining up with TRBD1. The CDR3 has 15 amino acids. V shed 5 bases, J shed 5 bases, and the junction held 9 bases outside the gene matches. CDR1 MNHEY and CDR2 SVGEGT come from the germline V gene. The CDR3 here is CASSPRQGGETEAFF. In nucleotides, the CDR3 is TGTGCCAGCAGTCCCAGACAGGGGGGAGAGACTGAAGCTTTCTTT.

Here the CDR3 reads CASSVNPLEGESTDTQYF. The CDR3 coding sequence is TGTGCCAGCAGCGTGAACCCTCTTGAGGGGGAGAGCACAGATACGCAGTATTTT. The chain uses TRBV9 and TRBJ2-3; D possibly corresponds to TRBD1 (6 bases). The germline gives CDR1 SGDLS, CDR2 YYNGEE. V was shortened by 2 bases and J by 0 bases, with 19 bases between the two germline ends. The length of the CDR3 is 18 residues. The full variable domain, in which reference TRBV9 and TRBJ2-3 provide the parts outside the CDR3, is DSGVTQTPKHLITATGQRVTLRCSPRSGDLSVYWYQQSLDQGLQFLIQYYNGEERAKGNILERFSAQQFPDLHSELNLSSLELGDSALYFCASSVNPLEGESTDTQYFGPGTRLTVL.

Worth noting for this clonotype: A junction end diverges from the germline sequence, so it may reflect a read error. This chain joins TRBV5-6 and TRBJ2-2, with D tentatively TRBD1 or TRBD2 (5 bases each). This CDR3 region has 19 residues. Germline CDR1 and CDR2: SGHDT and YYEEEE. CDR3 in amino acids: CASSLAGKVREPVTGELFF. The CDR3 nucleotides are TGTGCCAGCAGCTTGGCGGGAAAAGTCAGGGAGCCGGTCACCGGGGAGCTTTTTTTT.

This clonotype was detected only a few times. This chain joins TRBV7-2 and TRBJ2-1; 7 positions match TRBD2. CDR1 is SGHTA and CDR2 is FQGNSA in the germline V gene. The CDR3 loop spans 14 amino acids. V shed 4 bases, J shed 5 bases, and the junction held 5 bases outside the gene matches. CDR3 loop: CASSSSGTHNEQFF. The CDR3 DNA reads TGTGCCAGCAGCTCGAGCGGGACCCACAATGAGCAGTTCTTC.

The chain employs TRBV7-9 and TRBJ2-1, with a tentative D call TRBD2 (6 bases). Germline V gene sequence: CDR1 SEHNR, CDR2 FQNEAQ (reference sequence). V was trimmed by 5 bases and J by 8 bases, leaving 19 bases between them. The CDR3 runs 15 residues. Written as DNA, the CDR3 is TGTGCCAGCAGCCCCGTGAATGCGGGGATTTATGAGCAGTTCTTC. Amino acid sequence: CASSPVNAGIYEQFF. Full variable domain (rest looked up from reference TRBV7-9 and TRBJ2-1): DTGVSQNPRHKITKRGQNVTFRCDPISEHNRLYWYRQTLGQGPEFLTYFQNEAQLEKSRLLSDRFSAERPKGSFSTLEIQRTEQGDSAMYLCASSPVNAGIYEQFFGPGTRLTVL.

This sequence joins TRBV24-1 and TRBJ2-1; 7 bases fit TRBD2. With V trimmed by 2 bases and J by 8 bases, 11 bases remained unmatched. Germline lookup yields CDR1 KGHDR and CDR2 SFDVKD. The CDR3 contains 16 residues. In nucleotides, the CDR3 is TGTGCCACCAGTGATTCTGGCGGGAGTCAGGGCTATGAGCAGTTCTTC. Its translation: CATSDSGGSQGYEQFF.

This clonotype was detected once. V gene TRBV7-6 combines with J gene TRBJ2-5; possibly TRBD1 for D (6 bases). The CDR3 extends over 14 amino acids. Germline loops: CDR1 SGHVS, CDR2 FNYEAQ. V shed 2 bases and J shed 5 bases, with 12 bases lying between them. Here the CDR3 DNA reads TGTGCCAGCAGCTTAAGTCAGGGGCCGGAGACCCAGTACTTC. Amino acids: CASSLSQGPETQYF.

The genes are TRBV5-6 and TRBJ2-7, with 7 bases lining up with TRBD2. The CDR3 loop spans 13 amino acids. The V segment lost 1 base and the J segment 5 bases; nucleotides outside the gene matches: 3. The germline V gene has CDR1 SGHDT and CDR2 YYEEEE. In nucleotides, the CDR3 is TGTGCCAGCAGCTTGACTAGCGTCCACGAGCAGTACTTC. Encoded protein: CASSLTSVHEQYF.

This chain links TRBV6-1 with TRBJ2-7; the D is unclear. Germline V gives CDR1 MNHNS, CDR2 SASEGT. The CDR3 has 15 residues. The V end lost 5 bases, the J end lost 0 bases, and 14 bases lay between the germline ends. The CDR3 is CASSPTWNPSYEQYF. CDR3 nucleotide sequence: TGTGCCAGCAGTCCAACGTGGAACCCCTCCTACGAGCAGTACTTC.

This chain joins TRBV11-2 and TRBJ2-1; TRBD2 might be the D (6 bases). The CDR3 contains 15 residues. CDR1 and CDR2 (germline): SGHAT, FQNNGV. V was pared by 2 bases and J by 6 bases, with 14 bases between. The CDR3 DNA reads as TGTGCCAGCAGCTTACCGGGACTCAACCTCAATGAGCAGTTCTTC. This sequence encodes CASSLPGLNLNEQFF.

A few counts support this clonotype. V and J are TRBV7-3 and TRBJ2-2; tentatively, D is TRBD1 or TRBD2 (5 bases each). The CDR3 consists of 16 residues. Germline V lookup: CDR1 SGHTA, CDR2 FQGTGA. V was pared by 5 bases and J by 2 bases, with 15 bases between. As DNA, the CDR3 is TGTGCCAGCAGCCGCGAGGGGCTAATAAACACCGGGGAGCTGTTTTTT. This translates into CASSREGLINTGELFF.

This clonotype showed up just a few times. The chain is built from TRBV29-1 and TRBJ2-7; D is ambiguous. Germline V CDR1 and CDR2: SQVTM, ANQGSEA. V gave up 7 bases and J gave up 2 bases, with 15 bases separating them. This CDR3 contains 13 residues. In DNA, the CDR3 is TGCAGCGCCACGGGCCTCGTCCCCTACGAGCAGTACTTC. This sequence encodes CSATGLVPYEQYF.

Only a few counts were recorded for this clonotype. The rearrangement uses TRBV25-1 and TRBJ2-4; 8 positions agree with TRBD2. Trimming cost V 2 bases and J 1 base; bases outside gene matches: 4. The germline V gene has CDR1 MGHDK and CDR2 SYGVNS. This CDR3 spans 16 amino acids. In DNA form, the CDR3 reads TGTGCCAGCAGTGAACTCGCTAGCGGGGCCAAAAACATTCAGTACTTC. Its translation is CASSELASGAKNIQYF.

There are a few counts of this clonotype. The gene calls are TRBV2 and TRBJ1-1; 10 nucleotides agree with TRBD1. The CDR3 has 17 residues. V was clipped by 5 bases and J by 5 bases; unmatched bases: 14. From germline, CDR1 is SNHLY and CDR2 FYNNEI. Here the CDR3 DNA reads TGTGCCAGCAGTATGTTGACAGGGGGCGTAGGGAGTACTGAAGCTTTCTTT. It encodes CASSMLTGGVGSTEAFF.

The genes are TRBV29-1 and TRBJ1-3; D is perhaps TRBD1 (5 bases). This CDR3 spans 14 amino acids. Deletions cut 6 bases from V and 0 bases from J, with 12 bases between. Germline assignment: CDR1 SQVTM and CDR2 ANQGSEA. CDR3 protein: CSVLTVLSGNTIYF. The CDR3 DNA is TGCAGCGTGCTGACAGTACTCTCTGGAAACACCATATATTTT.

This clonotype was recorded a few times. The J gene is TRBJ2-7, the V gene TRBV19; 11 nucleotides align to TRBD2. The CDR3 loop spans 15 amino acids. Per the germline V gene, CDR1 is LNHDA and CDR2 is SQIVND (reference sequence). J gave up 3 bases and V 5 bases, and 6 bases lay outside the gene matches. The CDR3 sequence: CASSYRTSGHYEQYF. In nucleotides, the CDR3 is TGTGCCAGTAGTTACCGGACTAGCGGGCACTACGAGCAGTACTTC. Based on the CDR3 plus reference TRBV19 and TRBJ2-7, the full variable domain is DGGITQSPKYLFRKEGQNVTLSCEQNLNHDAMYWYRQDPGQGLRLIYYSQIVNDFQKGDIAEGYSVSREKKESFPLTVTSAQKNPTAFYLCASSYRTSGHYEQYFGPGTRLTVT.

The chain is built from TRBV27 and TRBJ1-2; no clear D gene. From germline, CDR1 is MNHEY and CDR2 SMNVEV (reference sequence). V lost 6 bases to trimming and J lost 2 bases, with 10 bases between them. This CDR3 is 13 amino acids long. CDR3 sequence: CASSLRLNYGYTF. CDR3 DNA: TGTGCCAGCAGCCTCAGGCTGAACTATGGCTACACCTTC.

The genes are TRBV13 and TRBJ2-5; D may be TRBD2 (6 bases). Germline V lookup: CDR1 PRHDT, CDR2 FYEKMQ (reference sequence). CDR3 length equals 15 residues. Trimming stripped 5 bases from V and 4 bases from J, with 17 bases between. CDR3 loop: CASSKGLPPAETQYF. CDR3 bases: TGTGCCAGCAGCAAGGGACTTCCCCCTGCAGAGACCCAGTACTTC.

This rearrangement joins TRBV29-1 to TRBJ2-3, with 9 bases matching TRBD2. This CDR3 comprises 15 residues. The germline V gene encodes CDR1 SQVTM and CDR2 ANQGSEA. V shed 7 bases and J 2 bases; nucleotides not matched to a gene: 10. The CDR3: CSATSAGGFTDTQYF. In nucleotides, the CDR3 is TGCAGCGCTACCTCAGCGGGAGGTTTCACAGATACGCAGTATTTT.

This clonotype was recorded a few times. The chain combines TRBV7-6 with TRBJ2-3; D is possibly TRBD1 (5 bases). The germline V gene encodes CDR1 SGHVS and CDR2 FNYEAQ. Trimming stripped 0 bases from V and 1 base from J, with 11 bases between. The CDR3 covers 16 residues. CDR3 bases: TGTGCCAGCAGCTTAGCGTTTAGGGGCGGCACAGATACGCAGTATTTT. Residues: CASSLAFRGGTDTQYF.

V usage is TRBV9 and J usage is TRBJ2-3; perhaps TRBD1 as D (6 bases). CDR1 and CDR2 from the germline V gene are SGDLS and YYNGEE. The CDR3 totals 15 residues. V was trimmed by 0 bases and J by 6 bases, leaving 14 bases between them. As DNA, the CDR3 is TGTGCCAGCAGCGTAGGGGCACAGGGTCCGGATACGCAGTATTTT. This gives the protein CASSVGAQGPDTQYF.

This clonotype was found many times. The chain employs TRBV6-4 and TRBJ2-3; possibly TRBD2 for D (6 bases). In germline, CDR1 is MRHNA, CDR2 SNTAGT. Trimming took off 5 bases at V and 1 base at J, with 13 bases between the two ends. This CDR3 spans 15 amino acids. Written as DNA, the CDR3 is TGTGCCAGCAGTCTATCATCGGGGGGCACAGATACGCAGTATTTT. Translated: CASSLSSGGTDTQYF.

This clonotype was seen a handful of times. CDR3 bases: TGTGCCAGCAGCCAAGCTTCCCGGGACTATTCCAATGAGCAGTTCTTC. Its protein is CASSQASRDYSNEQFF. The rearrangement uses TRBV3-1 and TRBJ2-1; 7 nucleotides agree with TRBD2. The CDR3 is made up of 16 amino acids. V was clipped by 1 base and J by 6 bases; unmatched bases: 9. Germline-derived CDR1 and CDR2 are LGHDT and YNNKEL (reference sequence).

This clonotype turned up a few times. The genes are TRBV9 and TRBJ2-7, with TRBD1 matching over 8 bases. Germline assignment: CDR1 SGDLS and CDR2 YYNGEE. The J segment lost 5 bases and the V segment lost 4 bases, leaving 8 bases of the junction unmatched. The CDR3 sequence is 14 residues long. CDR3 loop: CASSLGTGGNEQYF. Here the CDR3 DNA reads TGTGCCAGCAGCTTAGGCACAGGGGGGAACGAGCAGTACTTC.

The chain carries TRBV6-1 and TRBJ2-1, with D possibly TRBD2 on 5 matching bases. In germline, CDR1 is MNHNS, CDR2 SASEGT. The CDR3 is 12 residues long. The V end lost 9 bases, the J end lost 7 bases, and 13 bases lay between the germline ends. CDR3 bases: TGTGCCAGTTCGCCCGGGGAAAATGAGCAGTTCTTC. Amino acids: CASSPGENEQFF.

This clonotype came up a few times. This chain connects TRBV7-9 to TRBJ2-7; tentative D call: TRBD2 (5 bases). CDR1 and CDR2 from the germline V gene are SEHNR and FQNEAQ (reference sequence). Trimming shortened V by 2 bases and J by 7 bases, and 12 bases separated the two germline ends. CDR3 length: 13 residues. The CDR3 spells CASSLMGSGEQYF. In DNA form, the CDR3 reads TGTGCCAGCAGCTTAATGGGTTCGGGGGAGCAGTACTTC. The full variable domain, in which reference TRBV7-9 and TRBJ2-7 provide the parts outside the CDR3, is DTGVSQNPRHKITKRGQNVTFRCDPISEHNRLYWYRQTLGQGPEFLTYFQNEAQLEKSRLLSDRFSAERPKGSFSTLEIQRTEQGDSAMYLCASSLMGSGEQYFGPGTRLTVT.

This clonotype was observed at least ten times. The chain carries TRBV27 and TRBJ2-7; 7 bases agree with TRBD1. This CDR3 is built from 13 residues. V lost 3 bases, J lost 4 bases, and 3 bases stayed unmatched. The germline gives CDR1 MNHEY, CDR2 SMNVEV (reference sequence). CDR3 residues: CASSLTGTYEQYF. CDR3 nucleotide sequence: TGTGCCAGCAGTTTGACAGGGACGTACGAGCAGTACTTC.

J is TRBJ2-7 and V is TRBV12-1; whether TRBD1, the table's D call, matches the DNA was not checked. TRBV12-1 is designated a pseudogene. The CDR3 extends over 17 amino acids. Written as DNA, the CDR3 is TGTGCCAGCAGCCACTCAGGGCAGGGGGCCCCACTCTACGAGCAGTACTTC. Encoded protein: CASSHSGQGAPLYEQYF.

The chain is built from TRBV24-1 and TRBJ1-5; TRBD1 aligns across 10 bases. CDR3 size: 17 residues. The V segment lost 6 bases and the J segment 3 bases; nucleotides outside the gene matches: 10. Germline-derived CDR1 and CDR2 are KGHDR and SFDVKD. This CDR3 reads CATSSAGTGADNQPQHF. The CDR3 nucleotides read TGTGCCACCAGTTCCGCCGGGACAGGGGCTGACAATCAGCCCCAGCATTTT.

CDR3 loop: CASSLPGGYNEQFF. The CDR3 DNA sequence: TGTGCCAGCAGCCTTCCAGGGGGCTACAATGAGCAGTTCTTC. The chain uses TRBV27 and TRBJ2-1, with 7 bases aligning to TRBD1. The CDR3 has 14 amino acids. CDR1 and CDR2 from the germline V gene are MNHEY and SMNVEV (reference sequence). V was clipped by 6 bases and J by 3 bases; unmatched bases: 5.

This clonotype was counted only a few times. The chain employs TRBV4-1 and TRBJ1-1; the D is unclear. The CDR3 is 14 amino acids. Germline V gene data show CDR1 as MGHRA and CDR2 as YSYEKL. V gave up 3 bases and J gave up 3 bases, with 11 bases separating them. CDR3 DNA: TGCGCCAGCAGCCATTGGAGCGAGGACACTGAAGCTTTCTTT. This sequence encodes CASSHWSEDTEAFF.

CDR3 nucleotide sequence: TGCAGTGCTAGACTTCCGCTCGATAATGAAAAACTGTTTTTT. This gives the protein CSARLPLDNEKLFF. J is TRBJ1-4 and V is TRBV20-1; D remains unclear. Germline CDR1 reads DFQATT; CDR2 reads SNEGSKA (reference sequence). The V gene lost 2 bases and the J gene lost 4 bases, with 11 bases spanning the gap. The CDR3 extends over 14 amino acids.